One sample yielded the 26 T cell receptor beta chains listed below, sequenced in a study of T-cell reconstitution after alpha-beta-depleted transplantation in children. Unique molecular identifiers were used in preparing the TCRbeta library. TCRdb re-analysed the PCR reads in MiXCR, keeping a single row per CDR3 protein. The top ten clones hold 27% of a sample with a few hundred thousand distinct CDR3 sequences, 43% of them seen once. The specimen was PBMCs, collected before TCRalphabeta/CD19-depleted stem cell transplant. These receptor sequences come from a girl aged 2 to 9 with aplastic anemia, due to receive a stem cell transplant.

The CDR3 loop is CASSFLAGGLEQYF. In nucleotides, the CDR3 is TGTGCCAGCAGTTTTCTAGCGGGAGGGCTCGAGCAGTACTTC. V usage is TRBV12-3 or TRBV12-4 and J usage is TRBJ2-7; 12 bases are shared with TRBD2. CDR3 length: 14 residues. The J segment lost 6 bases and the V segment lost 3 bases, leaving 3 bases of the junction unmatched.

The rearrangement uses TRBV6-1 and TRBJ1-2; D is possibly TRBD1 (5 bases). Germline V CDR1 and CDR2: MNHNS, SASEGT. V was cut by 6 bases and J by 8 bases, with 16 bases left in between. The CDR3 runs 13 residues. CDR3 in DNA: TGTGCCAGCAGGCCCGGGACGGCGTGGGGCTACACCTTC. Its translation: CASRPGTAWGYTF.

J is TRBJ1-2 and V is TRBV6-1, with 10 bases matching TRBD1. The trim removed 8 bases at V and 7 bases at J, leaving 7 bases unmatched. CDR3 size: 13 residues. Germline V gives CDR1 MNHNS, CDR2 SASEGT. CDR3 nucleotides: TGTGCCAGCCAGGGACAGGGGAGGCTTGGCTACACCTTC. Encoded protein: CASQGQGRLGYTF.

This chain uses TRBV19 with TRBJ2-2; 7 bases match TRBD2. The CDR3 is 11 amino acids. Trimming took 8 bases from V and 7 from J; bases not matched to a gene: 1. Germline-derived CDR1 and CDR2 are LNHDA and SQIVND (reference sequence). CDR3 residues: CASGGSGELFF. As DNA, the CDR3 is TGTGCCAGTGGCGGGAGCGGGGAGCTGTTTTTT. Using reference TRBV19 and TRBJ2-2 for the parts outside the CDR3, the full variable domain is DGGITQSPKYLFRKEGQNVTLSCEQNLNHDAMYWYRQDPGQGLRLIYYSQIVNDFQKGDIAEGYSVSREKKESFPLTVTSAQKNPTAFYLCASGGSGELFFGEGSRLTVL.

The chain is built from TRBV12-3 or TRBV12-4 and TRBJ1-5; 7 positions agree with TRBD1. V dropped 3 bases and J dropped 6; count of bases not matched to a gene: 8. The CDR3 extends over 15 amino acids. For the CDR3, the DNA is TGTGCCAGCAGTTTGCAGGGACAGTACGCTCAGCCCCAGCATTTT. It is translated as CASSLQGQYAQPQHF.

This clonotype was found a few times. The chain's CDR3 is CSTGTATDTQYF. Written as DNA, the CDR3 is TGCAGTACCGGGACAGCCACAGATACGCAGTATTTT. J is TRBJ2-3 and V is TRBV20-1, with 7 bases matching TRBD1. After removal of 8 bases from V and 2 bases from J, the junction contained 4 bases not matched to a gene. This CDR3 has 12 residues. Germline assignment: CDR1 DFQATT and CDR2 SNEGSKA (reference sequence).

V usage is TRBV5-1 and J usage is TRBJ1-2; D ambiguous. V was cut by 0 bases and J by 2 bases, with 14 bases left in between. CDR3 length equals 16 residues. Germline V gives CDR1 SGHRS, CDR2 YFSETQ. CDR3 nucleotides: TGCGCCAGCAGCTTGGAGTCCAGACCATCAAACTATGGCTACACCTTC. It translates to CASSLESRPSNYGYTF.

The V call is TRBV27, the J call TRBJ2-2, with D uncertain. The germline V gene encodes CDR1 MNHEY and CDR2 SMNVEV (reference sequence). The CDR3 is 14 residues long. V shed 7 bases and J shed 5 bases, with 14 bases lying between them. Written as DNA, the CDR3 is TGTGCCAGCAAAGGCAGCTACAGTACCGGGGAGCTGTTTTTT. The encoded protein is CASKGSYSTGELFF.

The sample holds a few counts of this clonotype. The chain joins TRBV20-1 to TRBJ1-5, with unresolved D. V lost 0 bases and J 0 bases, leaving 9 bases between the germline ends. CDR1 is DFQATT and CDR2 is SNEGSKA in the germline V gene (reference sequence). The CDR3 is 15 amino acids. CDR3 in amino acids: CSARESLNSNQPQHF. The CDR3 nucleotides read TGCAGTGCTAGAGAATCTCTGAATAGCAATCAGCCCCAGCATTTT.

This rearrangement joins TRBV4-1 to TRBJ2-7, with a tentative D call TRBD1 (5 bases). The CDR3 is 16 amino acids. Germline CDR1 is MGHRA and CDR2 is YSYEKL. The ends were cut back, 0 bases at V and 7 bases at J, with 19 bases in the middle. The CDR3, as DNA: TGCGCCAGCAGCCAAGATAAGGACGGCAGGGTGCGGGAGCAGTACTTC. This gives the protein CASSQDKDGRVREQYF.

The rearrangement joins TRBV29-1 to TRBJ2-7; D not certain. The CDR3 contains 14 residues. Trimming removed 6 bases at V and 1 base at J, with 16 bases between. Germline loops: CDR1 SQVTM, CDR2 ANQGSEA. The CDR3 is CSVVGHLGSYEQYF. In DNA, the CDR3 is TGCAGCGTCGTGGGCCACTTGGGGTCCTACGAGCAGTACTTC.

This clonotype was seen at least ten times. The chain carries TRBV5-1 and TRBJ2-1; 11 bases map to TRBD2. The CDR3 is 16 residues long. V shed 4 bases, J shed 8 bases, and the junction held 11 bases outside the gene matches. The germline gives CDR1 SGHRS, CDR2 YFSETQ. The chain's CDR3 is CASSPDLAGGWYEQFF. Here the CDR3 DNA reads TGCGCCAGCAGCCCAGATCTAGCGGGAGGTTGGTATGAGCAGTTCTTC.

This clonotype was found many times. V gene TRBV20-1 combines with J gene TRBJ2-5; 9 nucleotides agree with TRBD2. CDR3 length: 13 residues. The V gene's germline CDR1 is DFQATT and CDR2 SNEGSKA (reference sequence). V lost 3 bases to trimming and J lost 5 bases; unmatched junction nucleotides: 4. Here the CDR3 DNA reads TGCAGTGCTAGGGGGACTAGCCGCGAGACCCAGTACTTC. Residues: CSARGTSRETQYF.

The genes are TRBV4-2 and TRBJ2-1; 16 bases map to TRBD2. The V segment lost 6 bases and the J segment 6 bases; nucleotides outside the gene matches: 11. Germline CDR1 reads LGHNA; CDR2 reads YNFKEQ. This CDR3 is built from 18 residues. CDR3: CASRPGGTSGRESNEQFF. CDR3 nucleotides: TGTGCCAGCAGGCCAGGAGGGACTAGCGGGAGGGAATCCAATGAGCAGTTCTTC.

This clonotype was counted at least ten times. CDR3 residues: CASSQGAVETEFF. Written as DNA, the CDR3 is TGTGCCAGCAGCCAAGGGGCGGTGGAGACGGAGTTCTTC. This rearrangement joins TRBV4-2 to TRBJ2-1, with D hard to call. Germline CDR1 is LGHNA and CDR2 is YNFKEQ. CDR3 length: 13 amino acids. The V end was cut by 1 base, the J end by 14 bases, with 15 bases between.

The rearrangement joins TRBV5-1 to TRBJ2-1; weak D call: TRBD1 (6 bases). Germline V lookup: CDR1 SGHRS, CDR2 YFSETQ. Deletions cut 1 base from V and 15 bases from J, with 20 bases between. CDR3 size: 14 residues. CDR3 nucleotides: TGCGCCAGCAGCTTGCTGACTACTGAAGGGGGTCTGTTCTTC. Amino acid sequence: CASSLLTTEGGLFF.

This clonotype was seen a handful of times. V and J are TRBV20-1 and TRBJ2-7; D remains ambiguous. The CDR3 spans 12 residues. The V end was cut by 0 bases, the J end by 6 bases, with 9 bases between. CDR1 and CDR2 from the germline V gene are DFQATT and SNEGSKA (reference sequence). CDR3 bases: TGCAGTGCTAGAGATCTGGTGGGCGAGCAGTACTTC. Translating gives CSARDLVGEQYF.

The table lists this clonotype with a count of one. This sequence joins TRBV5-1 and TRBJ2-2, with 10 bases matching TRBD1. CDR3 length: 15 amino acids. The V segment lost 4 bases and the J segment 5 bases; nucleotides outside the gene matches: 5. The germline gives CDR1 SGHRS, CDR2 YFSETQ. The CDR3 sequence is CASSRAGQGTGELFF. The CDR3 bases are TGCGCCAGCAGCCGGGCGGGACAGGGGACCGGGGAGCTGTTTTTT.

Comment on this clonotype: A much larger clone is a single base away; this may be a read error. V and J are TRBV12-3 or TRBV12-4 and TRBJ2-1; D unclear. The CDR3 runs to 14 residues. V lost 4 bases to trimming and J lost 8 bases, with 15 bases between them. The CDR3 DNA is TGTGCCAGCAGTTACGAAGCAGGCGGCGATGAGCAGTTCTTC. It codes for CASSYEAGGDEQFF.

This clonotype appeared many times. This chain links TRBV12-3 or TRBV12-4 with TRBJ2-7; 13 nucleotides agree with TRBD2. After removal of 4 bases from V and 6 bases from J, the junction contained 9 bases not matched to a gene. This CDR3 has 16 residues. The CDR3 nucleotides are TGTGCCAGCAGTTCCCGGGGACTAGCGGGACTGTCCGAGCAGTACTTC. It encodes CASSSRGLAGLSEQYF.

At least ten counts were recorded for this clonotype. The gene calls are TRBV12-3 or TRBV12-4 and TRBJ2-1; the D is unclear. The CDR3 has 14 residues. The V gene lost 1 base and the J gene lost 5 bases, with 9 bases spanning the gap. The CDR3 DNA reads TGTGCCAGCAGTTTAGGGGGTACGGACAATGAGCAGTTCTTC. It yields the protein CASSLGGTDNEQFF.

The chain is built from TRBV11-2 and TRBJ2-2; maybe TRBD1 (6 bases). V lost 5 bases and J 6 bases, leaving 16 bases between the germline ends. Germline V gene lookup returns CDR1 SGHAT and CDR2 FQNNGV. The length of the CDR3 is 15 residues. The CDR3 loop is CASSLNYGGPGELFF. In nucleotides, the CDR3 is TGTGCCAGCAGCCTTAACTATGGGGGCCCCGGGGAGCTGTTTTTT.

This clonotype came up many times. The genes are TRBV20-1 and TRBJ2-3; no reliable D call. The CDR3 spans 11 residues. Looked up from germline, CDR1 is DFQATT and CDR2 is SNEGSKA (reference sequence). V was trimmed by 5 bases and J by 6 bases, leaving 9 bases between them. The CDR3 DNA sequence: TGCAGTGCTCGATATTCCGATACGCAGTATTTT. Its protein is CSARYSDTQYF.

The chain links TRBV4-3 to TRBJ2-1, with TRBD2 identical over 8 bases. Germline V gene lookup returns CDR1 LGHNA and CDR2 YSLEER. Trimming took 1 base from V and 0 from J; bases not matched to a gene: 8. This CDR3 comprises 18 residues. This CDR3 is CASSQGSLLADSYNEQFF. DNA of the CDR3: TGCGCCAGCAGCCAAGGGTCGCTACTAGCGGACTCCTACAATGAGCAGTTCTTC.

The rearrangement joins TRBV20-1 to TRBJ2-1; D ambiguous. This CDR3 contains 15 residues. Trimming cost V 5 bases and J 1 base, with 15 bases left between them. Germline loops: CDR1 DFQATT, CDR2 SNEGSKA (reference sequence). CDR3 in DNA: TGCAGTGCTCCTTCTGGGTTTGGGTCCTACAATGAGCAGTTCTTC. Its translation is CSAPSGFGSYNEQFF.

This clonotype occurred many times. This chain connects TRBV28 to TRBJ2-5; 8 positions match TRBD1. The CDR3 is made up of 15 amino acids. The germline V gene encodes CDR1 MDHEN and CDR2 SYDVKM. Unmatched junction bases numbered 10, after V lost 5 bases and J lost 5 bases. Here the CDR3 reads CASSAPTGVAETQYF. CDR3 DNA: TGTGCCAGCAGTGCGCCGACAGGGGTCGCGGAGACCCAGTACTTC.